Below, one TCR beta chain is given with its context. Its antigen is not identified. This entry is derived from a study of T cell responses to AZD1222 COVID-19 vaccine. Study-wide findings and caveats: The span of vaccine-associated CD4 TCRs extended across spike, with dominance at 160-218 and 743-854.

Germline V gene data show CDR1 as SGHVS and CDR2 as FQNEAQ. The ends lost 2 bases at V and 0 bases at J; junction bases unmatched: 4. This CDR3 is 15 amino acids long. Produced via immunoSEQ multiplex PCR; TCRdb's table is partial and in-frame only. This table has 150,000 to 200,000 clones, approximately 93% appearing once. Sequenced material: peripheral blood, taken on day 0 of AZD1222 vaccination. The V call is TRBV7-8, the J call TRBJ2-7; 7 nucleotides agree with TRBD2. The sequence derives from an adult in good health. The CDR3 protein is CASSLRAGSSYEQYF. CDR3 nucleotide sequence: TGTGCCAGCAGCTTAAGAGCGGGGAGCTCCTACGAGCAGTACTTC.